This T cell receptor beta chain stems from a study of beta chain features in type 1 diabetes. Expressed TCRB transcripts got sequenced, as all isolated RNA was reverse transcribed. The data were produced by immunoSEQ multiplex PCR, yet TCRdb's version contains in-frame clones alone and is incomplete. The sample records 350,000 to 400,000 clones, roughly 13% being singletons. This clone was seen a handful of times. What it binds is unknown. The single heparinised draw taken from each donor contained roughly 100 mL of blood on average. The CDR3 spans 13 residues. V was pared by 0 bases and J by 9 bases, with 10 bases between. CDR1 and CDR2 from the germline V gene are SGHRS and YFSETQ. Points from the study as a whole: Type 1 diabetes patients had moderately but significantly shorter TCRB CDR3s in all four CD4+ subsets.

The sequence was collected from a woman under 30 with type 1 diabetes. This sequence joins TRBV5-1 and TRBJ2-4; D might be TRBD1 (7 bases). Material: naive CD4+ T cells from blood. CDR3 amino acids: CASSLGQGGIQYF. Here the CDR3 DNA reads TGCGCCAGCAGCTTGGGTCAGGGGGGCATTCAGTACTTC.